Listed below are T cell receptor beta chains from one sample, sequenced in a study of T cells in localized non-small cell lung cancer. Profiled with immunoSEQ multiplex PCR; TCRdb holds only in-frame clones, not every one. Here the sample spans around 15,000 clones, over 85% being singletons. This material consisted of peripheral blood mononuclear cells, taken before any cancer treatment. Receptors originate from a man aged 40-75 years with stage III lung adenocarcinoma. Both conserved end residues are trimmed from each CDR3. D genes are given only for firm matches.

j_call	d_call	v_call	cdr3_aa
TRBJ2-7	.	TRBV7-6	ASSTRGDDLEQY
TRBJ2-7	.	TRBV10-3	AISETGGVGEQY
TRBJ2-3	TRBD2	TRBV28	ASSPTPGTSRTDTQY
TRBJ1-1	.	TRBV18	ASSPPSTSVRAF
TRBJ2-1	.	TRBV6-6	ASSPTGRDTYNEQF
TRBJ2-5	.	TRBV18	ASSPGTNRETQY
TRBJ2-7	TRBD2	TRBV7-6	ASSLASGRSYEQY
TRBJ1-2	.	TRBV28	ASSSLWGGYT
TRBJ2-7	TRBD2	TRBV5-1	ASSLRREPNSYEQY
TRBJ1-5	.	TRBV5-5	ASSLSWYGQPQH
TRBJ1-1	TRBD1	TRBV6-5	ASTLRWTGGVGAF
TRBJ1-4	.	TRBV15	ATSRDRIGLF
TRBJ1-2	TRBD1	TRBV19	ASRPDRTAGEYGYT
TRBJ2-7	.	TRBV7-9	ASSSRVVPYEQY
TRBJ2-2	TRBD1	TRBV7-9	ASSYTGTGDLGELF
TRBJ2-7	TRBD1	TRBV23-1	ASSLSVDRQTHEQY
TRBJ1-2	.	TRBV18	ASSPGQGNGYT
TRBJ2-2	.	TRBV5-6	ASSPAETGFTGELF
TRBJ2-2	TRBD2	TRBV10-3	AISESNSGSAGELF
TRBJ2-5	TRBD1	TRBV19	ASTRTGEETQY
TRBJ2-1	.	TRBV4-1	ASSHGMDQNEQF
TRBJ2-7	.	TRBV5-6	ASSARAGAAYEQY
TRBJ1-1	.	TRBV6-4	ASSSSPGNTEAF
TRBJ2-7	TRBD2	TRBV27	ASSLWLAGVDEQY
TRBJ2-1	TRBD2	TRBV11-3	ASSFGTSGKNEQF
TRBJ1-4	.	TRBV7-8	ASSSLGRTNEKLF
TRBJ2-1	TRBD1	TRBV5-6	ASSSGQGYNEQF
TRBJ2-5	.	TRBV28	ASSPTFGTQETQY
TRBJ1-2	.	TRBV4-1	ASSQDLHPVEYGYT
TRBJ1-1	TRBD1	TRBV28	ASSLIWDRGLNTEAF
TRBJ1-6	.	TRBV2	ASRTENNSPLH
TRBJ1-1	TRBD1	TRBV30	AWRRGRVNTGQSAF
TRBJ1-1	.	TRBV28	ASSFPPGDTEAF
TRBJ1-4	TRBD1	TRBV7-2	ASSSDIRDSKKLF
TRBJ2-7	.	TRBV5-1	ASSFSGDYEQY
TRBJ2-3	.	TRBV15	ATSRDPGYTDTQY
TRBJ2-6	.	TRBV7-9	ASSLGGLGANVLT
TRBJ2-5	TRBD2	TRBV13	ASSRTRTSGDPRETQY
TRBJ2-1	TRBD2	TRBV7-9	ASSARSLAGGNEQF
TRBJ1-1	.	TRBV13	ASSFGTGNTEAF
TRBJ2-1	.	TRBV10-3	AIRDPEKYNEQF
TRBJ1-5	TRBD1	TRBV19	ASSVHGTVSNQPQH
TRBJ2-1	.	TRBV9	ASSVSPRTAGSYNEQF
TRBJ2-7	TRBD2	TRBV5-1	ASSSPGLAGYEQY
TRBJ2-7	TRBD2	TRBV27	ASSAGTSGISYEQY
TRBJ1-2	.	TRBV7-9	ASSLELNYGYT
TRBJ2-1	.	TRBV30	AWRFGSCSYNEQF
TRBJ2-4	TRBD1	TRBV20-1	SALQGDIQY
TRBJ1-4	.	TRBV5-4	ASSPRGGGAGEKLF
TRBJ2-7	TRBD2	TRBV6-5	ASSYAGGGSAYEQY
TRBJ2-7	.	TRBV4-2	ASSQGNYEQY
TRBJ2-1	.	TRBV11-3	ASSLSVSSYNEQF
TRBJ1-2	.	TRBV28	ASSYKEGAIYGYT
TRBJ2-5	TRBD1	TRBV7-6	ASTSGTAETQY
TRBJ2-7	TRBD2	TRBV11-2	ASSLGLAGASGSYEQY